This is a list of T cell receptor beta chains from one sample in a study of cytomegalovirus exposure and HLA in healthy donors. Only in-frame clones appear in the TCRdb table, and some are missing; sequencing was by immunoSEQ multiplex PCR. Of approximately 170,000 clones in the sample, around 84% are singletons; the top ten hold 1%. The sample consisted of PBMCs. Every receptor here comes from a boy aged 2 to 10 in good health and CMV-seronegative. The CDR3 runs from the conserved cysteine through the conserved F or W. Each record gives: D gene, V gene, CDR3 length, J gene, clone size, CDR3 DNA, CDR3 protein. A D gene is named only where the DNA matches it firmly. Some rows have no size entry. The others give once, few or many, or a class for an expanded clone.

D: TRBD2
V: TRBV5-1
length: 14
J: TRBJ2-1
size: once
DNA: TGCGCCAGCAGCTTAGCGGGAGCGTACAATGAGCAGTTCTTC
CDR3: CASSLAGAYNEQFF

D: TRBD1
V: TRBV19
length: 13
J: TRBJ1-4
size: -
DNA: TGTGCCAGTAGCGACAGGGGCGGGGAAAAACTGTTTTTT
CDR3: CASSDRGGEKLFF

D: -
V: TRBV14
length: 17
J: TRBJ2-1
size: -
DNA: TGTGCCAGCAGCCAAGACCTGGGGCCAGCTTCCTACAATGAGCAGTTCTTC
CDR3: CASSQDLGPASYNEQFF

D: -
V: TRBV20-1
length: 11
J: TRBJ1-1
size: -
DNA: TGCAGTGCCGGCAGGGTCGCTGAAGCTTTCTTT
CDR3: CSAGRVAEAFF

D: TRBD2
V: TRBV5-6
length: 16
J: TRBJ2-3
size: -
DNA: TGTGCCAGCAGCAATTCCGGACTAGCGTTATTCGATACGCAGTATTTT
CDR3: CASSNSGLALFDTQYF

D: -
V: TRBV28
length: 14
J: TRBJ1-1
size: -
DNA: TGTGCCAGCAGTTTCCCCGAAGCCGCCGCGGGAGCTTTCTTT
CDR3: CASSFPEAAAGAFF

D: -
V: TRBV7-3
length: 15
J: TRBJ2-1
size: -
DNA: TGTTCCAGCAGCTTAACAAGCGGGTATGTCGATGAGCAGTTCTTC
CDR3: CSSSLTSGYVDEQFF

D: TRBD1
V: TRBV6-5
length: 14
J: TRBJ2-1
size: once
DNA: TGTGCCAGCAGGGGAACAGGGGGCTATCATGAGCAGTTCTTC
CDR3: CASRGTGGYHEQFF

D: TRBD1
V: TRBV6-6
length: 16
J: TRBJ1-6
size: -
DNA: TGTGCCAGCAGTCTAGACAGGGATTACCTTAATTCACCCCTCCACTTT
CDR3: CASSLDRDYLNSPLHF

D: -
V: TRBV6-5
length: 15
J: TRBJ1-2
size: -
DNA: TGTGCCAGCAGTTACTCGCCCGGGTCCGACTATGGCTACACCTTC
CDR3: CASSYSPGSDYGYTF

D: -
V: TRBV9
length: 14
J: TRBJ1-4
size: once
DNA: TGTGCCAGCAGCGCAGGGCAGAATAATGAAAAACTGTTTTTT
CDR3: CASSAGQNNEKLFF

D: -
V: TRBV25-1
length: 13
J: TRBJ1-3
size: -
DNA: TGTGCCAGCGGAGGGACCTCTGGAAACACCATATATTTT
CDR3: CASGGTSGNTIYF

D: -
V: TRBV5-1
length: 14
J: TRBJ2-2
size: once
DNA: TGCGCCAGCAGCTTGGCGACAGGATCCGGGGAGCTGTTTTTT
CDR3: CASSLATGSGELFF

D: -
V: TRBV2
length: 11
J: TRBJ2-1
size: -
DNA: TGTGCCAGCCAGCGGGTGAATGAGCAGTTCTTC
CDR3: CASQRVNEQFF

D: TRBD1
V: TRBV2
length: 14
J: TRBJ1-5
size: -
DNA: TGTGCCAGCAGCCTCGGACAGGGTAATCAGCCCCAGCATTTT
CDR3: CASSLGQGNQPQHF

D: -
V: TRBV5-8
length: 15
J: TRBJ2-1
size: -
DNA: TGTGCCACCCAGTGGGACACCAACTCCTACAATGAGCAGTTCTTC
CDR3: CATQWDTNSYNEQFF

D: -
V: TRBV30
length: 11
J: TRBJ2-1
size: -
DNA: TGTGCCTGGAGTCGGGGCAATGAGCAGTTCTTC
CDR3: CAWSRGNEQFF

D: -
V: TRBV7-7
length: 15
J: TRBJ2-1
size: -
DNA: TGTGCCAGCAGCTTAAATTCGGGGTTGTACAATGAGCAGTTCTTC
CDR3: CASSLNSGLYNEQFF

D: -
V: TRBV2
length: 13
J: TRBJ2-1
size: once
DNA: TGTGCCAGCAGTGAGTCCTACTACAATGAGCAGTTCTTC
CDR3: CASSESYYNEQFF

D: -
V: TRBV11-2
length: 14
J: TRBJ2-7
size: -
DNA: TGTGCCAGCAGCCGCGGGACGGAGACCTACGAGCAGTACTTC
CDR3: CASSRGTETYEQYF

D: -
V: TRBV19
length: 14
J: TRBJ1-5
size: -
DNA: TGTGCCAGTAGTAGGACTTATAGCAATCAGCCCCAGCATTTT
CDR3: CASSRTYSNQPQHF

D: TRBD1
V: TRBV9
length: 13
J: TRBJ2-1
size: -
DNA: TGTGCCAGCAGCGTCAACAGGGGCAATGAGCAGTTCTTC
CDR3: CASSVNRGNEQFF

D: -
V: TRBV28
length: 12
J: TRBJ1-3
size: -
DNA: TGTGCCAGCGGTCAGCGAAGAAACACCATATATTTT
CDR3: CASGQRRNTIYF

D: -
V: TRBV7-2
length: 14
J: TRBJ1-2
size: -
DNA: TGTGCCAGCAGCTTATACGGGGAGGTGAAGGGCTACACCTTC
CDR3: CASSLYGEVKGYTF

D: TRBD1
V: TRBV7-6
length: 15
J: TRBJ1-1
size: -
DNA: TGTGCCAGCAGCGCCCGACAGGGGGCCGGGACTGAAGCTTTCTTT
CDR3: CASSARQGAGTEAFF

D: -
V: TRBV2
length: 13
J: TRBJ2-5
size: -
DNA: TGTGCCAGCAGTGAGAGGGTCCAAGAGACCCAGTACTTC
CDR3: CASSERVQETQYF

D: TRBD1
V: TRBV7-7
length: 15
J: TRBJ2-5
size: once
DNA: TGTGCTAGCAGCTTAGGGGGACAGGGTCAAGAGACCCAGTACTTC
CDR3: CASSLGGQGQETQYF

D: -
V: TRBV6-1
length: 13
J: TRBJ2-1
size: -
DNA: TGTGCCAACCGGGACAAAGAGGCGAATGAGCAGTTCTTC
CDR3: CANRDKEANEQFF

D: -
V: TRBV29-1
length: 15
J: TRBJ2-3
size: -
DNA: TGCAGCGTTGATTCCCGGCAGGGAGGCGCAGATACGCAGTATTTT
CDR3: CSVDSRQGGADTQYF

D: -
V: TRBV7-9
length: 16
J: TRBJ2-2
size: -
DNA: TGTGCCAGCAGTCCCCGTATCGGGGGTAACACCGGGGAGCTGTTTTTT
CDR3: CASSPRIGGNTGELFF

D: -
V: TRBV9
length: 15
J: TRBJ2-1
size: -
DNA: TGTGCCAGCAGCGTAGATAGCGGAGTGTACAATGAGCAGTTCTTC
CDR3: CASSVDSGVYNEQFF

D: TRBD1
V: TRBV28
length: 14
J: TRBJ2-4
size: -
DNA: TGTGCCAGCAGTTCAAGGACAGGGGACGACATTCAGTACTTC
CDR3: CASSSRTGDDIQYF

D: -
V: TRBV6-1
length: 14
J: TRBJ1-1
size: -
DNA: TGTGCCAGCAAACCCGAGCGAACGCTCACTGAAGCTTTCTTT
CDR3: CASKPERTLTEAFF

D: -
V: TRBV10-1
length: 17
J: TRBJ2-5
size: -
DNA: TGCGCCAGCAGTGTCCTCCCCGGAGGGGTCTTACAAGAGACCCAGTACTTC
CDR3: CASSVLPGGVLQETQYF

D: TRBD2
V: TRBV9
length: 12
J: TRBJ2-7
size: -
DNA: TGTGCCAGCAGCGCTAGCGGCTACGAGCAGTACTTC
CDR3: CASSASGYEQYF

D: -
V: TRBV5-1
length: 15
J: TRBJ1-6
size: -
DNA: TGCGCCAGCAGCCCGGGGGACTGGCCTAATTCACCCCTCCACTTT
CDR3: CASSPGDWPNSPLHF

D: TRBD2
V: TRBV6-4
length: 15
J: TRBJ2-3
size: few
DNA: TGTGCCAGCAGTGACGGGACTAGCGGGACAGATACGCAGTATTTT
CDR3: CASSDGTSGTDTQYF

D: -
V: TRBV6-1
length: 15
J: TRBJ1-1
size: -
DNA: TGTGCCAGCAGTGATCCCCGGGAGGGGAACACTGAAGCTTTCTTT
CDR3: CASSDPREGNTEAFF

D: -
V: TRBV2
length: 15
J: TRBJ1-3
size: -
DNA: TGTGCCAGCAGCCAGGACAGCCTCTCTGGAAACACCATATATTTT
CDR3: CASSQDSLSGNTIYF

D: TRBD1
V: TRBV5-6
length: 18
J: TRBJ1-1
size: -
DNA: TGTGCCAGCAGAGTAACAGGGGGCCCACGCGCTGGGTACACTGAAGCTTTCTTT
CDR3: CASRVTGGPRAGYTEAFF